This T cell receptor beta chain was obtained from a study of cytomegalovirus exposure and HLA in healthy donors. Points from the study as a whole: An ancestry cluster, one associated with Asian ancestry, reportedly showed fewer N-insertions than the roughly 670-donor mean in a later analysis.

Regarding this clone: Its antigen is as yet unknown.

It was with 60 Vbeta and 13 Jbeta primers that the PCR ran. Produced via immunoSEQ multiplex PCR; TCRdb's table is partial and in-frame only. Here the sample spans around 150,000 clones, just under 90% being singletons. The V gene lost 7 bases and the J gene lost 4 bases, with 19 bases spanning the gap. Germline V gene data show CDR1 as MDHEN and CDR2 as SYDVKM. This CDR3 region has 15 residues. This chain joins TRBV28 and TRBJ1-2, with D maybe TRBD1 (6 bases). This clonotype was obtained from a woman under 40 in good health and CMV-seronegative. Sequenced input: PBMCs. CDR3 residues: CASTGGATIFYGYTF. As DNA, the CDR3 is TGTGCCAGCACGGGGGGGGCCACCATTTTCTATGGCTACACCTTC.